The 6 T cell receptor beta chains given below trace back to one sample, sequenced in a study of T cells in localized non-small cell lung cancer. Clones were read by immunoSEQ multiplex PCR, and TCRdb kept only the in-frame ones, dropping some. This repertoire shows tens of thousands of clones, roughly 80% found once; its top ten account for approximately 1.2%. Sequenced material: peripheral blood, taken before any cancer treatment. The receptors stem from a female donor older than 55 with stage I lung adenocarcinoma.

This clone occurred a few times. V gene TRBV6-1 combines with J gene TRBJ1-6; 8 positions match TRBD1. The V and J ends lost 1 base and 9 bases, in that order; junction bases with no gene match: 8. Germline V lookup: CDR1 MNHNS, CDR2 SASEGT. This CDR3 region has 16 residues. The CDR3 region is CASSEVLGTGRSPLHF. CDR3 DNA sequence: TGTGCCAGCAGTGAAGTTCTCGGGACAGGCCGTTCACCCCTCCACTTT.

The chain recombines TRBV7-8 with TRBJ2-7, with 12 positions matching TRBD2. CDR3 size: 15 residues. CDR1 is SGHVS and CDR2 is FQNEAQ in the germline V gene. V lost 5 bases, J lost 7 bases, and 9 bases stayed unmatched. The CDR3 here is CASSLRLAGDVEQYF. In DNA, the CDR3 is TGTGCCAGCAGCCTCAGACTAGCGGGAGATGTAGAGCAGTACTTC. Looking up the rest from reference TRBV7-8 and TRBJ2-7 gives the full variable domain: GAGVSQSPRYKVAKRGQDVALRCDPISGHVSLFWYQQALGQGPEFLTYFQNEAQLDKSGLPSDRFFAERPEGSVSTLKIQRTQQEDSAVYLCASSLRLAGDVEQYFGPGTRLTVT.

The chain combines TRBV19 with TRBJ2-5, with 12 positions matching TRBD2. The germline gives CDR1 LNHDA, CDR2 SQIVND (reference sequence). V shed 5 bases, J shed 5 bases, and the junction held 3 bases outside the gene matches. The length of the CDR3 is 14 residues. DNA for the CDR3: TGTGCCAGTAGTGAGACTAGCGGGAGTGAGACCCAGTACTTC. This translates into CASSETSGSETQYF.

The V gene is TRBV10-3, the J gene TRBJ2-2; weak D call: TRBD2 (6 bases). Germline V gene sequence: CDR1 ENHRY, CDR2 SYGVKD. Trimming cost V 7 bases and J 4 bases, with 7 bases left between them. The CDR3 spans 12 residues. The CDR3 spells CAITGVTGELFF. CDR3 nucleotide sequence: TGTGCCATCACGGGGGTCACCGGGGAGCTGTTTTTT.

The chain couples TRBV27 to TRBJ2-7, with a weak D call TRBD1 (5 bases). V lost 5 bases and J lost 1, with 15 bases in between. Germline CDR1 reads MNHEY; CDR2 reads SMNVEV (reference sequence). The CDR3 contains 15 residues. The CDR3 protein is CASSPYPDTSYEQYF. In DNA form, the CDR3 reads TGTGCCAGCAGTCCATACCCGGACACATCCTACGAGCAGTACTTC.

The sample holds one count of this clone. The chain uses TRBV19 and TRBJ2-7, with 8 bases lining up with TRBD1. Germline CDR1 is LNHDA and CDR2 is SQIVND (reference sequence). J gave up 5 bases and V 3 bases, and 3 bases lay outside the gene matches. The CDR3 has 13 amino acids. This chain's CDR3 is CASSMGQDDEQYF. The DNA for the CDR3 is TGTGCCAGTAGTATGGGACAGGACGACGAGCAGTACTTC.